Each of the 18 T cell receptor beta chains below was sequenced from the same sample in a study of T cells after yellow fever vaccination. TCRdb re-derived calls from the 5' RACE reads in MiXCR, one entry per CDR3 protein. There are hundreds of thousands of distinct CDR3 sequences in the sample; about 17% occur only once, and roughly 17% lies in the top ten. The source was PBMCs, collected 5 days after the first yellow fever vaccination. The receptors come from a man between 18 and 29 years old who received the YFV17D yellow fever vaccine.

The chain links TRBV7-9 to TRBJ1-1, with D unclear. CDR1 SEHNR and CDR2 FQNEAQ come from the germline V gene (reference sequence). The CDR3 has 15 amino acids. V dropped 0 bases and J dropped 3 bases, with 11 bases sitting between them. CDR3 sequence reads: CASSLAVGPYTEAFF. The CDR3 DNA follows: TGTGCCAGCAGCTTAGCAGTAGGTCCGTACACTGAAGCTTTCTTT.

As regards this clonotype: A much larger clonotype is one base distant, so this may be a read error. The chain couples TRBV12-3 or TRBV12-4 to TRBJ2-3, with D hard to call. The length of the CDR3 is 13 residues. CDR3 bases: TGTGCCAGCAGTTTACGACACACAGATTCGCAGTATTTT. It encodes CASSLRHTDSQYF.

The V and J genes are TRBV3-1 and TRBJ1-1, with D maybe TRBD1 (5 bases). The germline V gene encodes CDR1 LGHDT and CDR2 YNNKEL (reference sequence). Deletions cut 5 bases from V and 1 base from J, with 11 bases between. The CDR3 consists of 14 residues. CDR3: CASSDSQGNTEAFF. CDR3 DNA: TGTGCCAGCAGCGACTCGCAGGGGAACACTGAAGCTTTCTTT.

The gene calls are TRBV10-3 and TRBJ1-1; 10 bases map to TRBD1. Germline CDR1 and CDR2: ENHRY and SYGVKD. The CDR3 totals 16 residues. J was trimmed by 2 bases and V by 6 bases; bases with no gene match: 9. The CDR3 spells CAIREPDRGRNTEAFF. Here the CDR3 DNA reads TGTGCCATCAGGGAACCTGACAGGGGGCGCAACACTGAAGCTTTCTTT.

The chain uses TRBV3-1 and TRBJ2-5; 7 bases fit TRBD1. CDR1 LGHDT and CDR2 YNNKEL come from the germline V gene (reference sequence). The CDR3 runs 16 residues. J lost 1 base, V lost 5 bases, and 10 bases had no gene match. Here the CDR3 reads CASSEPGQNLQETQYF. CDR3 nucleotides: TGTGCCAGCAGCGAGCCGGGACAGAATCTCCAAGAGACCCAGTACTTC.

This clonotype has just a few counts. This chain links TRBV30 with TRBJ2-1; no definite D call. Germline V gives CDR1 GTSNPN, CDR2 SVGIG (reference sequence). V shed 4 bases and J shed 8 bases, with 15 bases lying between them. The length of the CDR3 is 13 residues. The CDR3 nucleotides read TGTGCCTGGAATTTGGGCCCCTGGTATGAGCAGTTCTTC. Translating gives CAWNLGPWYEQFF.

CDR3 nucleotide sequence: TGTGCCAGCAGCGCCCACATTGGTCAGCCCCAGCATTTT. Its translation: CASSAHIGQPQHF. This rearrangement joins TRBV7-2 to TRBJ1-5; D unresolved. Trimming removed 5 bases from V and 6 bases from J, with 11 bases in between. Looked up from germline, CDR1 is SGHTA and CDR2 is FQGNSA. The CDR3 contains 13 residues.

In this sample, this clonotype turned up a few times. This chain links TRBV7-2 with TRBJ1-1; the match to TRBD1 covers 8 bases. Germline V gives CDR1 SGHTA, CDR2 FQGNSA. Trimming took 4 bases from V and 6 from J; bases not matched to a gene: 13. CDR3 size: 16 residues. CDR3 region: CASSSPRGRGISEAFF. CDR3 nucleotide sequence: TGTGCCAGCAGCTCCCCCAGGGGGCGCGGGATCTCTGAAGCTTTCTTT.

The chain employs TRBV5-1 and TRBJ1-1, with 8 bases matching TRBD1. Germline V gives CDR1 SGHRS, CDR2 YFSETQ. The CDR3 runs to 16 residues. Losses at the gene ends were 2 bases for V and 0 bases for J; bases not matched to a gene: 6. CDR3 bases: TGCGCCAGCAGCTTTGGGACAGGCCGATTGAACACTGAAGCTTTCTTT. It codes for CASSFGTGRLNTEAFF.

This clonotype came up many times. V is TRBV6-2 or TRBV6-3 and J is TRBJ2-2; 8 positions match TRBD2. The CDR3 extends over 13 amino acids. V shed 7 bases and J 7 bases; nucleotides not matched to a gene: 5. Germline V gene lookup returns CDR1 MNHEY and CDR2 SVGEGT. CDR3 nucleotide sequence: TGTGCCAGCAAACAGCGGGGGAACGGGGAGCTGTTTTTT. Its translation is CASKQRGNGELFF.

The gene calls are TRBV5-4 and TRBJ2-3; possibly TRBD1 for D (5 bases). CDR3 length equals 15 residues. From germline, CDR1 is SGHNT and CDR2 YYREEE (reference sequence). V dropped 4 bases and J dropped 0 bases, with 12 bases sitting between them. CDR3 bases: TGTGCCAGCAGCCCCCCAGACAGAAGCACAGATACGCAGTATTTT. This encodes CASSPPDRSTDTQYF.

V gene TRBV7-8 combines with J gene TRBJ1-1; D remains ambiguous. Looked up from germline, CDR1 is SGHVS and CDR2 is FQNEAQ. The ends were cut back, 5 bases at V and 0 bases at J, with 13 bases in the middle. This CDR3 region has 15 residues. CDR3 sequence: CASSPQTQMNTEAFF. The CDR3 region has the DNA TGTGCCAGCAGCCCCCAGACCCAGATGAACACTGAAGCTTTCTTT.

This clonotype came up many times. The chain couples TRBV5-1 to TRBJ1-1; D perhaps matches TRBD1 (5 bases). Germline V gene lookup returns CDR1 SGHRS and CDR2 YFSETQ. The CDR3 covers 13 residues. Trimming shortened V by 7 bases and J by 5 bases, and 15 bases separated the two germline ends. CDR3 residues: CASRDPGGTEAFF. DNA for the CDR3: TGCGCCAGCCGGGACCCTGGAGGGACTGAAGCTTTCTTT.

This clonotype showed up just a few times. The chain links TRBV12-3 or TRBV12-4 to TRBJ1-5; D is unresolved. V lost 1 base and J lost 0, with 7 bases in between. The CDR3 length is 15 residues. CDR3 amino acids: CASSLGDYSNQPQHF. In nucleotides, the CDR3 is TGTGCCAGCAGTTTAGGGGATTATAGCAATCAGCCCCAGCATTTT.

The chain joins TRBV20-1 to TRBJ2-3; D is uncertain. V lost 4 bases and J 0 bases, leaving 11 bases between the germline ends. The length of the CDR3 is 14 residues. Germline CDR1 is DFQATT and CDR2 is SNEGSKA (reference sequence). The CDR3 spells CSATGPRSTDTQYF. The CDR3 DNA follows: TGCAGTGCTACCGGACCCCGTAGCACAGATACGCAGTATTTT.

In its sample, this clonotype was seen a few times. The chain uses TRBV27 and TRBJ2-7; 9 nucleotides match TRBD1. The CDR3 runs to 16 residues. Losses at the gene ends were 1 base for V and 4 bases for J; bases not matched to a gene: 8. Germline V gene data show CDR1 as MNHEY and CDR2 as SMNVEV (reference sequence). The CDR3 here is CASSLFTGTGPYEQYF. The CDR3 nucleotides are TGTGCCAGCAGTTTATTCACCGGGACAGGGCCTTACGAGCAGTACTTC.

The chain uses TRBV7-9 and TRBJ2-5, with 8 bases identical to TRBD1. CDR3 length: 16 residues. Germline V gives CDR1 SEHNR, CDR2 FQNEAQ (reference sequence). V lost 6 bases, J lost 5 bases, and 14 bases stayed unmatched. The CDR3 is CASRNNDWTGRETQYF. In nucleotides, the CDR3 is TGTGCCAGCAGAAACAACGATTGGACAGGGCGGGAGACCCAGTACTTC.

The chain links TRBV25-1 to TRBJ2-7, with TRBD2 matching 12 bases. The V and J ends lost 4 bases and 3 bases, in that order; junction bases with no gene match: 10. Germline CDR1 and CDR2: MGHDK and SYGVNS. This CDR3 comprises 17 residues. CDR3 coding DNA: TGTGCCAGCAGTGTTCCCGGGACTAGCGGGTCCAACTACGAGCAGTACTTC. It is translated as CASSVPGTSGSNYEQYF.